These 29 T cell receptor beta chains share one sample of origin, sequenced in a study of blood T cell repertoires in COVID-19 (dated by TCRdb to 2020 to 2022). Library construction relied on the immunoSEQ multiplex PCR assay. TCRdb's version of the immuneACCESS table is confined to in-frame rearrangements and falls short of the full clone set. An unresolved V gene accounts for under half of the shortfall where checked; the remainder is of unknown origin. Counted in this sample were approximately 93,000 clones; roughly 70% of them appeared once. The ten largest account for approximately 4.1% of the sample. The specimen sequenced was peripheral blood. The source of these receptors is a man aged 70-80 years with COVID-19, enrolled during active disease.

The chain combines TRBV5-1 with TRBJ2-5; possibly TRBD2 for D (5 bases). Trimming took 3 bases from V and 3 from J, leaving 9 bases between them. From germline, CDR1 is SGHRS and CDR2 YFSETQ. The CDR3 is 13 residues long. The CDR3 loop is CASSSLVKETQYF. The CDR3 DNA sequence: TGCGCCAGCAGCTCACTAGTGAAAGAGACCCAGTACTTC.

This chain uses TRBV9 with TRBJ2-1; 7 nucleotides align to TRBD2. The V segment lost 4 bases and the J segment 7 bases; nucleotides outside the gene matches: 17. CDR1 and CDR2 (germline): SGDLS, YYNGEE. The CDR3 length is 17 residues. The CDR3 DNA sequence: TGTGCCAGCAGCTCTCACTCTCGAGCGGGAAGTCCGAATGAGCAGTTCTTC. This gives the protein CASSSHSRAGSPNEQFF.

The J gene is TRBJ2-1, the V gene TRBV9; the match to TRBD2 covers 12 bases. This CDR3 has 18 residues. With V trimmed by 0 bases and J by 9 bases, 13 bases remained unmatched. CDR1 is SGDLS, CDR2 YYNGEE, per germline. The CDR3 DNA follows: TGTGCCAGCAGCGTAGGGTTGTGGACTAGCGGGGAGGCAACTGAGCAGTTCTTC. Amino acids: CASSVGLWTSGEATEQFF.

This sequence joins TRBV28 and TRBJ2-1; D is unclear. CDR3 size: 16 residues. Trimming removed 1 base at V and 3 bases at J, with 13 bases between. Germline V CDR1 and CDR2: MDHEN, SYDVKM. CDR3 amino acids: CASSLSYSTNYNEQFF. In nucleotides, the CDR3 is TGTGCCAGCAGTTTATCGTATTCCACTAACTACAATGAGCAGTTCTTC.

A single count supports this clone. This chain uses TRBV9 with TRBJ2-1, with D tentatively TRBD1 (7 bases). The CDR3 is 14 amino acids. Per the germline V gene, CDR1 is SGDLS and CDR2 is YYNGEE. Trimming removed 0 bases at V and 7 bases at J, with 11 bases between. The DNA for the CDR3 is TGTGCCAGCAGCGTAGGGGCAGGGGGGAATGAGCAGTTCTTC. Translation gives CASSVGAGGNEQFF.

This clone was counted a single time. The chain recombines TRBV27 with TRBJ2-7; the D gene is possibly TRBD1 (6 bases). Germline CDR1 reads MNHEY; CDR2 reads SMNVEV (reference sequence). The CDR3 sequence is 13 residues long. V was cut by 5 bases and J by 0 bases, with 8 bases left in between. Here the CDR3 reads CASSHRDSYEQYF. The CDR3 DNA reads TGTGCCAGCAGTCACAGGGACTCCTACGAGCAGTACTTC.

This clone was seen more than once but under ten times. This CDR3 reads CASSLDGRGYGYTF. The CDR3 DNA follows: TGCGCCAGCAGCTTGGACGGACGGGGATATGGCTACACCTTC. The chain is built from TRBV5-1 and TRBJ1-2; no reliable D call. With 0 bases removed from V and 5 bases from J, the gap between germline ends came to 11 bases. Germline CDR1 reads SGHRS; CDR2 reads YFSETQ. This CDR3 spans 14 amino acids.

In its sample, this clone was seen a few times. J is TRBJ1-5 and V is TRBV18; TRBD1 aligns across 7 bases. This CDR3 comprises 16 residues. Germline values: CDR1 KGHSH, CDR2 LQKENI. V lost 1 base, J lost 0 bases, and 3 bases stayed unmatched. DNA of the CDR3: TGTGCCAGCTCACCACAGGGGGCTCTTAGCAATCAGCCCCAGCATTTT. Protein sequence: CASSPQGALSNQPQHF.

This clone was found a few times. The rearrangement links TRBV11-1 to TRBJ2-5, with D perhaps matching TRBD1 (5 bases). Between the trimmed V and J ends, which lost 1 base and 1 base, there was a span of 10 bases. CDR1 is SGHAT and CDR2 is FQDESV in the germline V gene (reference sequence). This CDR3 has 15 residues. Here the CDR3 DNA reads TGTGCCAGCAGCTTAGGACAGAACCCCCAAGAGACCCAGTACTTC. Translated, it gives CASSLGQNPQETQYF.

This chain uses TRBV14 with TRBJ1-2, with a tentative D call TRBD1 (6 bases). V was shortened by 4 bases and J by 2 bases, with 8 bases between the two germline ends. The CDR3 is 13 residues long. Germline V gives CDR1 SGHDN, CDR2 FVKESK. Here the CDR3 reads CASSPGTNYGYTF. DNA for the CDR3: TGTGCCAGCAGCCCCGGGACAAACTATGGCTACACCTTC.

This clone was counted a few times. The CDR3 bases are TGTGCCAGCAGCGGCGGGACTACCTTCACAGATACGCAGTATTTT. Protein: CASSGGTTFTDTQYF. The rearrangement joins TRBV5-4 to TRBJ2-3; 7 bases agree with TRBD2. This CDR3 has 15 amino acids. CDR1 is SGHNT and CDR2 is YYREEE in the germline V gene (reference sequence). The ends lost 4 bases at V and 2 bases at J; junction bases unmatched: 7. The full variable domain, completed using reference TRBV5-4 and TRBJ2-3, is ETGVTQSPTHLIKTRGQQVTLRCSSQSGHNTVSWYQQALGQGPQFIFQYYREEENGRGNFPPRFSGLQFPNYSSELNVNALELDDSALYLCASSGGTTFTDTQYFGPGTRLTVL.

The CDR3 DNA sequence: TGTGCCAGCAGCCAGGGACTAGCGGGAGCCAGGGATGAGCAGTTCTTC. It codes for CASSQGLAGARDEQFF. J is TRBJ2-1 and V is TRBV4-2; 14 bases fit TRBD2. V shed 3 bases and J 8 bases; nucleotides not matched to a gene: 6. Per germline, CDR1 LGHNA and CDR2 YNFKEQ. This CDR3 comprises 16 residues.

This clone appeared once. CDR3: CASSLDQGPAETQYF. The CDR3 bases are TGTGCCAGCAGCTTGGATCAGGGTCCCGCGGAGACCCAGTACTTC. This chain joins TRBV5-4 and TRBJ2-5, with a possible D match to TRBD1 (5 bases). V dropped 0 bases and J dropped 5 bases, with 14 bases sitting between them. Germline loops: CDR1 SGHNT, CDR2 YYREEE (reference sequence). CDR3 length: 15 amino acids.

This clone was observed a few times. The chain combines TRBV29-1 with TRBJ1-1, with 8 bases matching TRBD1. The CDR3 is 15 residues long. V shed 2 bases, J shed 1 base, and the junction held 6 bases outside the gene matches. Germline CDR1 SQVTM, CDR2 ANQGSEA. The CDR3 spells CSVEPRGTGNTEAFF. CDR3 in DNA: TGCAGCGTTGAACCAAGGGGGACAGGGAACACTGAAGCTTTCTTT.

In its sample, this clone was seen a few times. This chain connects TRBV9 to TRBJ2-7; 7 bases are shared with TRBD2. The CDR3 totals 15 residues. Germline V gives CDR1 SGDLS, CDR2 YYNGEE. V trimming: 4 bases; J trimming: 3 bases; junction bases outside the gene matches: 10. The CDR3: CASSQGGTILYEQYF. The DNA for the CDR3 is TGTGCCAGCAGCCAAGGAGGGACTATCCTCTACGAGCAGTACTTC. The entire variable domain, with the rest obtained from reference TRBV9 and TRBJ2-7, is as follows: DSGVTQTPKHLITATGQRVTLRCSPRSGDLSVYWYQQSLDQGLQFLIQYYNGEERAKGNILERFSAQQFPDLHSELNLSSLELGDSALYFCASSQGGTILYEQYFGPGTRLTVT.

This sequence joins TRBV3-1 (or the pseudogene TRBV3-2) and TRBJ2-3; a weak D match, TRBD2 (6 bases). V dropped 4 bases and J dropped 0 bases, with 11 bases sitting between them. This CDR3 spans 15 amino acids. CDR1 and CDR2 from the germline V gene are LGHDT and YNNKEL (reference sequence). The CDR3 loop reads CASSLSGPSTDTQYF. The CDR3 DNA follows: TGTGCCAGCAGCCTTAGCGGACCTAGCACAGATACGCAGTATTTT.

This clone was seen only once. V and J are TRBV3-1 (or the pseudogene TRBV3-2) and TRBJ2-7; 9 bases are a match to TRBD1. The CDR3 has 17 amino acids. Losses at the gene ends were 3 bases for V and 3 bases for J; bases not matched to a gene: 12. From germline, CDR1 is LGHDT and CDR2 YNNKEL (reference sequence). The CDR3 here is CASSQPNRDRDIYEQYF. Here the CDR3 DNA reads TGTGCCAGCAGCCAGCCGAACCGGGACAGGGATATCTACGAGCAGTACTTC.

The V gene is TRBV19, the J gene TRBJ1-1; 7 positions match TRBD1. J lost 7 bases, V lost 6 bases, and 8 bases had no gene match. CDR1 and CDR2 (germline): LNHDA, SQIVND (reference sequence). This CDR3 contains 13 residues. The CDR3 coding sequence is TGTGCCAGTAGGATGGGACAGAGGTATGAAGCTTTCTTT. This sequence encodes CASRMGQRYEAFF.

This sequence joins TRBV9 and TRBJ2-1; 7 positions agree with TRBD2. The CDR3 sequence is 16 residues long. CDR1 and CDR2 from the germline V gene are SGDLS and YYNGEE. V shed 0 bases, J shed 4 bases, and the junction held 7 bases outside the gene matches. CDR3 coding DNA: TGTGCCAGCAGCGTAGTGGGGGGGAGTTCGTACAATGAGCAGTTCTTC. It is translated as CASSVVGGSSYNEQFF.

The rearrangement joins TRBV9 to TRBJ2-1; the D gene is possibly TRBD2 (5 bases). Looked up from germline, CDR1 is SGDLS and CDR2 is YYNGEE. V lost 3 bases and J lost 8, with 6 bases in between. CDR3 length: 11 amino acids. CDR3 DNA: TGTGCCAGCAGCGGAGCGGATGAGCAGTTCTTC. It translates to CASSGADEQFF. The entire variable domain, with the rest obtained from reference TRBV9 and TRBJ2-1, is as follows: DSGVTQTPKHLITATGQRVTLRCSPRSGDLSVYWYQQSLDQGLQFLIQYYNGEERAKGNILERFSAQQFPDLHSELNLSSLELGDSALYFCASSGADEQFFGPGTRLTVL.

V usage is TRBV9 and J usage is TRBJ2-1; 13 bases agree with TRBD2. This CDR3 has 16 amino acids. CDR1 SGDLS and CDR2 YYNGEE come from the germline V gene. Unmatched junction bases numbered 5, after V lost 4 bases and J lost 4 bases. The CDR3 loop reads CASSLGTSGIYNEQFF. In nucleotides, the CDR3 is TGTGCCAGCAGCTTAGGGACTAGCGGGATTTACAATGAGCAGTTCTTC.

The rearrangement uses TRBV3-1 (or the pseudogene TRBV3-2) and TRBJ2-2; the D gene is possibly TRBD2 (6 bases). CDR1 and CDR2 from the germline V gene are LGHDT and YNNKEL (reference sequence). Trimming took off 4 bases at V and 5 bases at J, with 14 bases between the two ends. This CDR3 region has 15 residues. The DNA for the CDR3 is TGTGCCAGCAGCCCTTCGTCCCGGGAGACCGGGGAGCTGTTTTTT. Its protein is CASSPSSRETGELFF.

The rearrangement links TRBV6-6 to TRBJ2-3; 9 bases match TRBD2. CDR3 length: 18 residues. The J segment lost 5 bases and the V segment lost 5 bases, leaving 17 bases of the junction unmatched. Per the germline V gene, CDR1 is MNHNY and CDR2 is SVGAGI (reference sequence). CDR3 nucleotides: TGTGCCAGCAGTCACCCTTGGAGGTTAGCGGGAGTGGTAGATACGCAGTATTTT. Translating it yields CASSHPWRLAGVVDTQYF.

This clone showed up just a few times. The chain links TRBV7-9 to TRBJ2-7; D is uncertain. This CDR3 region has 13 residues. The germline V gene encodes CDR1 SEHNR and CDR2 FQNEAQ (reference sequence). With 1 base removed from V and 5 bases from J, the gap between germline ends came to 9 bases. CDR3 in amino acids: CASSLGLSNEQYF. CDR3 sequence (DNA): TGTGCCAGCAGCTTAGGGCTCTCAAACGAGCAGTACTTC.

The chain links TRBV7-2 to TRBJ2-7; TRBD2 is a possible D gene (6 bases). In germline, CDR1 is SGHTA, CDR2 FQGNSA. Trimming left V 9 bases short and J 0 bases short, with 15 bases between. The CDR3 sequence is 14 residues long. In nucleotides, the CDR3 is TGTGCCAGTGGCAGCGGGCATAGCTCCTACGAGCAGTACTTC. Its protein is CASGSGHSSYEQYF.

This chain links TRBV13 with TRBJ1-3; D possibly corresponds to TRBD1 (6 bases). Trimming took 5 bases from V and 2 from J, leaving 16 bases between them. CDR1 is PRHDT and CDR2 is FYEKMQ in the germline V gene (reference sequence). The CDR3 sequence is 16 residues long. As DNA, the CDR3 is TGTGCCAGCAGCCGTCTCGAGGGGGAAGCTGGAAACACCATATATTTT. This codes for CASSRLEGEAGNTIYF.

This clone has a single count. The V call is TRBV19, the J call TRBJ1-1, with D perhaps matching TRBD1 (6 bases). CDR1 is LNHDA and CDR2 is SQIVND in the germline V gene (reference sequence). This CDR3 is built from 15 residues. V lost 7 bases and J lost 5, with 20 bases in between. For the CDR3, the DNA is TGTGCCAGTAAACCAAGGACAGCTCCGGTTACTGAAGCTTTCTTT. This translates into CASKPRTAPVTEAFF. Full variable domain (missing parts from reference TRBV19 and TRBJ1-1): DGGITQSPKYLFRKEGQNVTLSCEQNLNHDAMYWYRQDPGQGLRLIYYSQIVNDFQKGDIAEGYSVSREKKESFPLTVTSAQKNPTAFYLCASKPRTAPVTEAFFGQGTRLTVV.

The V call is TRBV27, the J call TRBJ2-5; 7 nucleotides match TRBD2. The CDR3 is made up of 15 amino acids. The V and J ends lost 4 bases and 5 bases, in that order; junction bases with no gene match: 10. The germline gives CDR1 MNHEY, CDR2 SMNVEV (reference sequence). The DNA for the CDR3 is TGTGCCAGCAGTTCAGGGACTACCTTCTTCGAGACCCAGTACTTC. Amino acid sequence: CASSSGTTFFETQYF.

This chain joins TRBV7-2 and TRBJ1-2, with TRBD1 matching over 12 bases. Germline V gene lookup returns CDR1 SGHTA and CDR2 FQGNSA. The CDR3 covers 15 residues. The J segment lost 4 bases and the V segment lost 5 bases, leaving 5 bases of the junction unmatched. The chain's CDR3 is CASSPGTGGAYGYTF. Written as DNA, the CDR3 is TGTGCCAGCAGCCCCGGGACAGGGGGCGCCTATGGCTACACCTTC.